This TCR beta chain was captured in a study of OX40 agonist ivuxolimab in advanced cancers. In the study overall: It was permissible to have had prior anti-PD-1, anti-PD-L1 or anti-CTLA-4 therapy, and over 35% had some. Findings of the study overall: Researchers did not determine the expanded peripheral T cells' antigen specificity.

Repertoires were generated with immunoSEQ multiplex PCR, while TCRdb's copy carries only in-frame clones and drops some. Among tens of thousands of clones listed, about 86% were seen once. To note about this clone: What it binds is unknown.

This CDR3 contains 14 residues. J lost 2 bases, V lost 0 bases, and 2 bases had no gene match. Per germline, CDR1 SGHKS and CDR2 YYEKEE (reference sequence). This sequence joins TRBV5-5 and TRBJ2-7; 7 bases map to TRBD2. The clonotype originates from an adult with an advanced solid tumor such as melanoma, head and neck, liver or kidney cancer. Sequenced material: CD4+ or CD8+ T cells sorted from blood, taken in a trial of the OX40 agonist ivuxolimab. The chain's CDR3 is CASSLGGSTYEQYF. In DNA form, the CDR3 reads TGTGCCAGCAGCTTGGGCGGGAGCACCTACGAGCAGTACTTC.